The 15 T cell receptor beta chains given below trace back to one sample, sequenced in a study of blood T cell repertoires in COVID-19 (dated by TCRdb to 2018 to 2021). Library prep was done by the immunoSEQ multiplex PCR assay. As stored in TCRdb, this immuneACCESS dataset retains in-frame rearrangements with V and J assigned. A fraction of the clones does not appear; measured against another copy, unresolved V genes explain less than half of the discrepancy, and the remainder lacks a known reason. Recorded for this sample are 87,000 or so clones; about 90% of them occurred a single time. 7% to 8% of the sample comes from the top ten. Sequencing was done on a sample of peripheral blood. The receptors were gathered from a human donor with acute or convalescent COVID-19. The donor label of this sample is uncertain.

The genes are TRBV6-5 and TRBJ2-3; TRBD2 aligns across 12 bases. This CDR3 has 15 residues. Germline-derived CDR1 and CDR2 are MNHEY and SVGAGI. J was trimmed by 4 bases and V by 6 bases; bases with no gene match: 5. This chain's CDR3 is CASRPTSGGADTQYF. CDR3 nucleotide sequence: TGTGCCAGCAGACCGACTAGCGGGGGTGCAGATACGCAGTATTTT.

The V and J genes are TRBV7-2 and TRBJ1-1, with a weak D call TRBD1 (5 bases). The CDR3 has 13 amino acids. V dropped 2 bases and J dropped 4 bases, with 8 bases sitting between them. Germline CDR1 is SGHTA and CDR2 is FQGNSA. This CDR3 reads CASSLSGGTEAFF. CDR3 DNA: TGTGCCAGCAGCTTATCCGGGGGCACTGAAGCTTTCTTT.

The J gene is TRBJ1-1, the V gene TRBV7-3; D remains unclear. CDR1 is SGHTA and CDR2 is FQGTGA in the germline V gene. The CDR3 totals 13 residues. Trimming shortened V by 2 bases and J by 6 bases, and 10 bases separated the two germline ends. As DNA, the CDR3 is TGTGCCAGCAGCTTAGGCAGACTGGCTGAAGCTTTCTTT. Translating gives CASSLGRLAEAFF.

CDR3 DNA: TGTGCCAGCAGACCCCCGTTCCGGGGGTCCTACGAGCAGTACTTC. It translates to CASRPPFRGSYEQYF. This sequence joins TRBV6-5 and TRBJ2-7; a weak D match, TRBD2 (6 bases). Trimming stripped 6 bases from V and 1 base from J, with 16 bases between. This CDR3 contains 15 residues. Germline V gene lookup returns CDR1 MNHEY and CDR2 SVGAGI.

The rearrangement joins TRBV14 to TRBJ1-1; 7 bases are shared with TRBD1. Germline V gene data show CDR1 as SGHDN and CDR2 as FVKESK. CDR3 length: 14 residues. J lost 4 bases, V lost 4 bases, and 6 bases had no gene match. The CDR3 loop reads CASSRGTAGTEAFF. In nucleotides, the CDR3 is TGTGCCAGCAGCCGGGGGACAGCGGGCACTGAAGCTTTCTTT.

The chain uses TRBV6-5 and TRBJ2-3, with TRBD2 matching 9 bases. The CDR3 has 15 residues. J gave up 4 bases and V 5 bases, and 7 bases lay outside the gene matches. Germline V gives CDR1 MNHEY, CDR2 SVGAGI. The CDR3 region has the DNA TGTGCCAGCAGTCCAACAGCGGGGGGACCAGATACGCAGTATTTT. Translation: CASSPTAGGPDTQYF.

The J gene is TRBJ1-1, the V gene TRBV7-6; no definite D call. The CDR3 runs to 12 residues. V was shortened by 1 base and J by 7 bases, with 7 bases between the two germline ends. The germline V gene has CDR1 SGHVS and CDR2 FNYEAQ. The CDR3 bases are TGTGCCAGCAGCTTAGAGGGAGATGAAGCTTTCTTT. It yields the protein CASSLEGDEAFF. Drawing the rest from reference TRBV7-6 and TRBJ1-1, the complete variable domain is GAGVSQSPRYKVTKRGQDVALRCDPISGHVSLYWYRQALGQGPEFLTYFNYEAQQDKSGLPNDRFSAERPEGSISTLTIQRTEQRDSAMYRCASSLEGDEAFFGQGTRLTVV.

The CDR3 reads CATRLYNSPLHF. The CDR3 DNA reads as TGTGCCACCAGACTTTATAATTCACCCCTCCACTTT. The chain carries TRBV12-3 or TRBV12-4 and TRBJ1-6, with D unresolved. The ends were cut back, 10 bases at V and 4 bases at J, with 8 bases in the middle. This CDR3 region has 12 residues.

The chain has TRBV6-1 and TRBJ1-1; weak D call: TRBD1 (6 bases). From germline, CDR1 is MNHNS and CDR2 SASEGT. Deletions cut 0 bases from V and 0 bases from J, with 8 bases between. The CDR3 loop spans 15 amino acids. CDR3 bases: TGTGCCAGCAGTGAAGCAGGGGGAATGAACACTGAAGCTTTCTTT. It translates to CASSEAGGMNTEAFF.

The chain carries TRBV19 and TRBJ2-2; D remains unclear. The CDR3 has 14 amino acids. V lost 0 bases and J 3 bases, leaving 5 bases between the germline ends. Germline V lookup: CDR1 LNHDA, CDR2 SQIVND (reference sequence). The CDR3 DNA follows: TGTGCCAGTAGTATAGATATAGACACCGGGGAGCTGTTTTTT. This codes for CASSIDIDTGELFF.

The gene calls are TRBV24-1 and TRBJ2-7; 9 bases line up with TRBD1. Trimming removed 5 bases from V and 3 bases from J; junction bases left unmatched: 7. The CDR3 covers 15 residues. Germline V gene lookup returns CDR1 KGHDR and CDR2 SFDVKD. The CDR3 DNA sequence: TGTGCCACCAGTGCCCTGGGACAGGGAGGCTACGAGCAGTACTTC. It is translated as CATSALGQGGYEQYF.

This chain uses TRBV28 with TRBJ1-1; perhaps TRBD1 as D (6 bases). The CDR3 length is 14 residues. Per the germline V gene, CDR1 is MDHEN and CDR2 is SYDVKM. V was cut by 2 bases and J by 3 bases, with 10 bases left in between. In DNA, the CDR3 is TGTGCCAGCAGTTTACGCTACAGGGACACTGAAGCTTTCTTT. This gives the protein CASSLRYRDTEAFF.

V gene TRBV11-3 combines with J gene TRBJ2-1; 7 bases fit TRBD2. The germline gives CDR1 SGHNT, CDR2 YENEEA. This CDR3 spans 13 amino acids. J was trimmed by 5 bases and V by 3 bases; bases with no gene match: 1. The CDR3 spells CASSLGGDNEQFF. The CDR3 region has the DNA TGTGCCAGCAGCTTGGGGGGGGACAATGAGCAGTTCTTC.

The chain has TRBV5-5 and TRBJ1-2; 9 nucleotides line up with TRBD1. CDR3 length equals 17 residues. Trimming removed 1 base from V and 7 bases from J; junction bases left unmatched: 14. Germline CDR1 is SGHKS and CDR2 is YYEKEE (reference sequence). The CDR3 DNA reads as TGTGCCAGCAGCTTGTATGGGACAGGGTTTGATCGTACTGGCTACACCTTC. This sequence encodes CASSLYGTGFDRTGYTF.

The V and J genes are TRBV6-5 and TRBJ2-7; 9 bases are a match to TRBD2. V lost 8 bases and J lost 1; bases outside the gene matches: 9. Germline CDR1 MNHEY, CDR2 SVGAGI. This CDR3 region has 15 residues. DNA for the CDR3: TGTGCCAGCCGGGGGCTAGCGGGGACATCCTACGAGCAGTACTTC. The encoded protein is CASRGLAGTSYEQYF.